This T cell receptor beta chain was found in a study of shared clonotypes between healthy human individuals. The study, taken as a whole, reports: In general, naive subsets displayed greater estimated richness than memory subsets did.

TCRdb's table, derived via immunoSEQ multiplex PCR, lists solely in-frame clones and lacks some. The table lists a few hundred thousand clones, around 97% of them singletons. Regarding this clone: What it binds is unknown.

The sample consisted of naive CD4+ T cells sorted from blood. Documented subset: CD45RA+ positively selected. This receptor was taken from a young woman in good health.

CDR3 DNA: TGTGCCGCCTTAACAGGAGGAACTAATGAAAAACTGTTTTTT. Its translation is CAALTGGTNEKLFF. The V call is TRBV28, the J call TRBJ1-4; the D gene is possibly TRBD1 (5 bases). Germline loops: CDR1 MDHEN, CDR2 SYDVKM. This CDR3 region has 14 residues. The germline V and J ends were trimmed by 11 bases and 1 base, with 14 bases remaining between them.